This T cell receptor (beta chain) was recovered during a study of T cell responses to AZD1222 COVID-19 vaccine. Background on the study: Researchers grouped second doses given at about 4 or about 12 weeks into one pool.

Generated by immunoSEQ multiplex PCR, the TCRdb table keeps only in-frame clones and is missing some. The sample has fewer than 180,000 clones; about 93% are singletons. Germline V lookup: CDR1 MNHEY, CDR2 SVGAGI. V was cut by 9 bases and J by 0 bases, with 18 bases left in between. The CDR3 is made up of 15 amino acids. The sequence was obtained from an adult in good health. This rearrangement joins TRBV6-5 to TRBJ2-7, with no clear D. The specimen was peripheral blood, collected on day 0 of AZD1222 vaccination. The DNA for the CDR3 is TGTGCCAGACTCCCCCAGTCTGAGAGCTCCTACGAGCAGTACGTC. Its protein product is CARLPQSESSYEQYV.